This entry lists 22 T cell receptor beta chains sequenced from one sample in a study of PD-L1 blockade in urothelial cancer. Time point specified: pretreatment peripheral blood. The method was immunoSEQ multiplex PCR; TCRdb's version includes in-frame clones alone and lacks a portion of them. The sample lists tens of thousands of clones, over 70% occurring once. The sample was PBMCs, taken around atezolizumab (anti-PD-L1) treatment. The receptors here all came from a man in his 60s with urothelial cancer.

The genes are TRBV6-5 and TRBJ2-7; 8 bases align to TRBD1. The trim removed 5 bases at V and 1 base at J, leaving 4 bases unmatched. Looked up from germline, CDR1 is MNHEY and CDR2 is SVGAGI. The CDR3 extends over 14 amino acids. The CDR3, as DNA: TGTGCCAGCAGTCCGGACAGGGTATCCTACGAGCAGTACTTC. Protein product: CASSPDRVSYEQYF.

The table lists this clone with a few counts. The CDR3 spells CASTAGGGKGTEAFF. Here the CDR3 DNA reads TGTGCCAGTACCGCCGGGGGGGGCAAGGGCACTGAAGCTTTCTTT. This sequence joins TRBV19 and TRBJ1-1; D might be TRBD1 (6 bases). Trimming took 7 bases from V and 4 from J, leaving 19 bases between them. CDR3 length equals 15 residues. From germline, CDR1 is LNHDA and CDR2 SQIVND (reference sequence). Filled out from reference TRBV19 and TRBJ1-1, the complete variable domain reads DGGITQSPKYLFRKEGQNVTLSCEQNLNHDAMYWYRQDPGQGLRLIYYSQIVNDFQKGDIAEGYSVSREKKESFPLTVTSAQKNPTAFYLCASTAGGGKGTEAFFGQGTRLTVV.

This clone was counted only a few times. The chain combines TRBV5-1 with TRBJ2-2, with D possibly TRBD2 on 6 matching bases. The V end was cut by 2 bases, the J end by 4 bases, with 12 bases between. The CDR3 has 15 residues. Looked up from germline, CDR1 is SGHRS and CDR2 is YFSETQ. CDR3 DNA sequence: TGCGCCAGCAGCTTAACTCCCGGGGGCACCGGGGAGCTGTTTTTT. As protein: CASSLTPGGTGELFF.

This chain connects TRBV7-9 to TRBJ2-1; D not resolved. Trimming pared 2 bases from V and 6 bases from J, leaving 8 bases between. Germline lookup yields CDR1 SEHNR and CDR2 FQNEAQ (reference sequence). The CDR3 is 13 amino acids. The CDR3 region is CASSLNSANEQFF. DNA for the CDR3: TGTGCCAGCAGCTTAAACAGTGCCAATGAGCAGTTCTTC.

CDR3 region: CATSRDPMNSPLHF. The CDR3 coding sequence is TGTGCCACCAGCAGAGATCCAATGAATTCACCCCTCCACTTT. The chain has TRBV15 and TRBJ1-6; no firm D call. The CDR3 extends over 14 amino acids. Trimming removed 0 bases at V and 7 bases at J, with 7 bases between. Germline V lookup: CDR1 LNHNV, CDR2 YYDKDF (reference sequence).

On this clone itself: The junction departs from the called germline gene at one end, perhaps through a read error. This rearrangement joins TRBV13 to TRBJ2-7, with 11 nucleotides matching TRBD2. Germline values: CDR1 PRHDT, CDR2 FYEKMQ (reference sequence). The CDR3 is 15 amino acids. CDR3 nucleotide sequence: TGTGCCAGCAGCCCGCCGGGACTAGCGGTTTACGGGCAGTACTTC. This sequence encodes CASSPPGLAVYGQYF.

Here the CDR3 reads CASSGGQGPGETQYF. CDR3 nucleotide sequence: TGTGCCAGCAGCGGGGGACAAGGGCCCGGAGAGACCCAGTACTTC. The rearrangement joins TRBV9 to TRBJ2-5; TRBD1 might be the D (6 bases). The V and J ends lost 3 bases and 4 bases respectively, with 16 bases between them. The CDR3 length is 15 residues. Per germline, CDR1 SGDLS and CDR2 YYNGEE.

The CDR3 loop is CASSLVTGWYEQYF. DNA for the CDR3: TGTGCCAGCAGCTTAGTTACAGGGTGGTACGAGCAGTACTTC. This chain joins TRBV7-2 and TRBJ2-7, with D possibly TRBD1 on 6 matching bases. Between the trimmed V and J ends, which lost 1 base and 4 bases, there was a span of 11 bases. CDR1 SGHTA and CDR2 FQGNSA come from the germline V gene. This CDR3 contains 14 residues.

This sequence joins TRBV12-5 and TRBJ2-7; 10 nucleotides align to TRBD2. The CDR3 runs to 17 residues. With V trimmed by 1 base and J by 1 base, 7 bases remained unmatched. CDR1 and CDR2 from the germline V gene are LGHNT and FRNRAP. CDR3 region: CASGLDPLAGFSYEQYF. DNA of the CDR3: TGTGCTAGTGGTTTGGACCCACTAGCGGGATTTTCCTACGAGCAGTACTTC. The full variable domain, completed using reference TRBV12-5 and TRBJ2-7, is DARVTQTPRHKVTEMGQEVTMRCQPILGHNTVFWYRQTMMQGLELLAYFRNRAPLDDSGMPKDRFSAEMPDATLATLKIQPSEPRDSAVYFCASGLDPLAGFSYEQYFGPGTRLTVT.

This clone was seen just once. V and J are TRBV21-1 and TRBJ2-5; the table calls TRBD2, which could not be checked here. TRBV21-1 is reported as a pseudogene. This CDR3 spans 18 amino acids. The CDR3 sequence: CASSKAFPLLAGEETQYF. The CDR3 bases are TGTGCCAGCAGCAAAGCCTTCCCCTTACTAGCGGGAGAAGAGACCCAGTACTTC.

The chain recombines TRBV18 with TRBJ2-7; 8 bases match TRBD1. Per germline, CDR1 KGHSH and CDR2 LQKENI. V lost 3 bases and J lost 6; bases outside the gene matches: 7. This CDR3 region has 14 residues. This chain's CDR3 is CASSPLGQDVEQYF. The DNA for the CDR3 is TGTGCCAGCTCACCTCTGGGACAGGACGTCGAGCAGTACTTC. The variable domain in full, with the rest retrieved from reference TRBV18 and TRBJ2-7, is NAGVMQNPRHLVRRRGQEARLRCSPMKGHSHVYWYRQLPEEGLKFMVYLQKENIIDESGMPKERFSAEFPKEGPSILRIQQVVRGDSAAYFCASSPLGQDVEQYFGPGTRLTVT.

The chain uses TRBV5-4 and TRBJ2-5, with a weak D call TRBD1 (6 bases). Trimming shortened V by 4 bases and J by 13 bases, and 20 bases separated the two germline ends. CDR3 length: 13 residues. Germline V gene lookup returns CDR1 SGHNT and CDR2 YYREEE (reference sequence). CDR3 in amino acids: CASSIEQGSNLYF. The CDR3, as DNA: TGTGCCAGCAGCATAGAACAGGGTTCGAATCTGTACTTC.

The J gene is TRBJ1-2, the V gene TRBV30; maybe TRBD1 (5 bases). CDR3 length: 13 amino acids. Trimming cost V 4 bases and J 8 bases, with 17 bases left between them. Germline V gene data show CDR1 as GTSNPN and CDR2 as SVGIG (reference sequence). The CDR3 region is CAWTLGHFKGYTF. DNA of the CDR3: TGTGCCTGGACCCTAGGACACTTCAAGGGCTACACCTTC.

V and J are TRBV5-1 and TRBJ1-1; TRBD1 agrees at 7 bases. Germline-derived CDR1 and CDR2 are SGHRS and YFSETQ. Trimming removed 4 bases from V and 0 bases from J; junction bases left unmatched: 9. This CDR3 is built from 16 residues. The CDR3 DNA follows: TGCGCCAGCAGCCCTCCGACAGGGATAATGAACACTGAAGCTTTCTTT. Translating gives CASSPPTGIMNTEAFF.

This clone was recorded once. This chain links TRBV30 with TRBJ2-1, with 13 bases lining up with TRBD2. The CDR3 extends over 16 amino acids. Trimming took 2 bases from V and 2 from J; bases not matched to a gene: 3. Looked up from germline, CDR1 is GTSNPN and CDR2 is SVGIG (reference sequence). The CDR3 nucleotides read TGTGCCTGGAGTCTACTAGCGGGAGGGACCTACAATGAGCAGTTCTTC. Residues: CAWSLLAGGTYNEQFF.

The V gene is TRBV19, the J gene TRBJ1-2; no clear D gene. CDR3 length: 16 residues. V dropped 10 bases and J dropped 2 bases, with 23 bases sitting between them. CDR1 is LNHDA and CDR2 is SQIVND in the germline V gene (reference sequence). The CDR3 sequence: CATSGLTQLPNYGYTF. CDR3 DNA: TGTGCCACCTCGGGTCTTACTCAATTACCAAACTATGGCTACACCTTC.

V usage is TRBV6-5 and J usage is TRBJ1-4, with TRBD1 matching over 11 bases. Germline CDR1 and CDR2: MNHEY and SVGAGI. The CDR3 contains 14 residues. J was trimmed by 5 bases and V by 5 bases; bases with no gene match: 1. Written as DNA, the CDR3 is TGTGCCAGCAGTGGGACAGGGGGGAATGAAAAACTGTTTTTT. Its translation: CASSGTGGNEKLFF.

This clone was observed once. CDR3 nucleotide sequence: TGCGCCAGCAGCTTGGAGGCCGGGAATTCACCCCTCCACTTT. It specifies CASSLEAGNSPLHF. The chain carries TRBV5-1 and TRBJ1-6; D is ambiguous. CDR3 size: 14 residues. V lost 0 bases and J lost 7, with 8 bases in between. Germline CDR1 and CDR2: SGHRS and YFSETQ.

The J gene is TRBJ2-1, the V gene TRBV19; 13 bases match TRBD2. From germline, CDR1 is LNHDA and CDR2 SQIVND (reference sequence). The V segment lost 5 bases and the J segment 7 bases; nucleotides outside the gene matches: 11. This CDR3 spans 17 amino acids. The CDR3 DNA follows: TGTGCCAGTAGTTCAGGGGGGGGACTAGCGGGACGTAATGAGCAGTTCTTC. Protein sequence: CASSSGGGLAGRNEQFF.

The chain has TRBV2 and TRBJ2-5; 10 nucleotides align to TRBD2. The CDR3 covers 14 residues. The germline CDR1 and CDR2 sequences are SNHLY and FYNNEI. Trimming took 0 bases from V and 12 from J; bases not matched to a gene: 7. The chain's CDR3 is CASSEALRGTSEYF. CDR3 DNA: TGTGCCAGCAGTGAAGCGCTTCGGGGGACTAGCGAGTACTTC.

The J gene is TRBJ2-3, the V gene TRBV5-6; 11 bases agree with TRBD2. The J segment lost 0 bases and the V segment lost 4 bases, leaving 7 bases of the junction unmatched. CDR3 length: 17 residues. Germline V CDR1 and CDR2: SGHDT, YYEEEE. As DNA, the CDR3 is TGTGCCAGCAGCCCCCTTAGCGGGAGGGGTAGCACAGATACGCAGTATTTT. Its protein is CASSPLSGRGSTDTQYF.

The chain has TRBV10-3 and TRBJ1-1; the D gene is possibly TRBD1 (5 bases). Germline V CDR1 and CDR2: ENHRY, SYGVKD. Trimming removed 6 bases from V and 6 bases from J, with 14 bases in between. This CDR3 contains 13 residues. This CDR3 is CAIRGGEVPEAFF. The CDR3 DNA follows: TGTGCCATCAGGGGAGGGGAGGTTCCTGAAGCTTTCTTT.